Listed here are 30 T cell receptor beta chains from one sample, sequenced in a study of vaccination effects on CD4 cells after COVID-19. Their antigen targets remain unknown. Method: immunoSEQ multiplex PCR; TCRdb's copy keeps in-frame clones and lacks some. The repertoire includes 25,000 or so clones, approximately 71% of them detected once, and around an eighth sits in the top ten. Before any sequencing was done, the ViraFEST assay used viral peptide pools to expand antigen-specific CD4+ T cells. Researchers isolated CD4+ T cells once approximately ten days of culture had elapsed. Previously uninfected by SARS-CoV-2, the vaccine recipients also showed negative nucleocapsid antibodies. The sequences come from CD4+ T cells from PBMCs cultured with HCoV-OC43 spike peptides, collected before COVID-19 vaccination. As for subset: HCoV-OC43 spike overlapping peptide pool stimulation. These TCRs come from a human donor who received a COVID-19 vaccine.

This chain connects TRBV18 to TRBJ2-2; a weak D match, TRBD2 (5 bases). Germline V CDR1 and CDR2: KGHSH, LQKENI. This CDR3 has 18 amino acids. Trimming took 2 bases from V and 4 from J, leaving 20 bases between them. For the CDR3, the DNA is TGTGCCAGCTCACCATTTGCAGGCGACCTTCGGGGCACCGGGGAGCTGTTTTTT. As protein: CASSPFAGDLRGTGELFF.

This clone was seen a handful of times. The chain has TRBV6-6 and TRBJ2-1, with D tentatively TRBD2 (6 bases). The CDR3 contains 16 residues. Germline-derived CDR1 and CDR2 are MNHNY and SVGAGI (reference sequence). V lost 5 bases and J lost 7, with 21 bases in between. The CDR3 protein is CASSLPGLGPGNEQFF. The CDR3 coding sequence is TGTGCCAGCAGTCTCCCGGGACTGGGACCAGGGAATGAGCAGTTCTTC.

In its sample, this clone was seen once. V is TRBV6-5 and J is TRBJ2-7; 7 bases line up with TRBD2. V shed 5 bases and J 3 bases; nucleotides not matched to a gene: 10. This CDR3 is built from 15 residues. Germline V CDR1 and CDR2: MNHEY, SVGAGI. The CDR3 loop is CASSPISGTLYEQYF. The CDR3 DNA follows: TGTGCCAGCAGTCCAATAAGCGGGACCCTCTACGAGCAGTACTTC.

The chain links TRBV4-1 to TRBJ1-4, with D unresolved. Germline V CDR1 and CDR2: MGHRA, YSYEKL. V lost 3 bases and J 6 bases, leaving 5 bases between the germline ends. The CDR3 sequence is 12 residues long. In nucleotides, the CDR3 is TGCGCCAGCAGCCATCCGTATGAAAAACTGTTTTTT. This encodes CASSHPYEKLFF.

The CDR3 nucleotides are TGTGCCAGCAGCGGTCACTACGAGCAGTACTTC. Its protein product is CASSGHYEQYF. The genes are TRBV5-4 and TRBJ2-7; no definite D call. The germline CDR1 and CDR2 sequences are SGHNT and YYREEE (reference sequence). Trimming shortened V by 4 bases and J by 3 bases, and 5 bases separated the two germline ends. This CDR3 contains 11 residues.

The chain uses TRBV6-2 or TRBV6-3 and TRBJ2-7, with 10 positions matching TRBD1. Germline lookup yields CDR1 MNHEY and CDR2 SVGEGT. This CDR3 is 15 amino acids long. J gave up 2 bases and V 4 bases, and 5 bases lay outside the gene matches. The CDR3: CASSSGQGKPYEQYF. The CDR3 bases are TGTGCCAGCAGTTCGGGACAGGGGAAACCCTACGAGCAGTACTTC.

This chain links TRBV19 with TRBJ1-5; D might be TRBD1 (5 bases). From germline, CDR1 is LNHDA and CDR2 SQIVND (reference sequence). The germline V and J ends were trimmed by 4 bases and 0 bases, with 13 bases remaining between them. The CDR3 is 16 residues long. Here the CDR3 reads CASSSLQRGSNQPQHF. The CDR3 nucleotides are TGTGCCAGTAGTAGCCTTCAGAGGGGTAGCAATCAGCCCCAGCATTTT.

The sample holds a few counts of this clone. This chain links TRBV9 with TRBJ1-2; no clear D. Per germline, CDR1 SGDLS and CDR2 YYNGEE. The CDR3 spans 18 residues. The germline V and J ends were trimmed by 0 bases and 0 bases, with 18 bases remaining between them. This CDR3 is CASSVDVRAHTANYGYTF. The CDR3 nucleotides read TGTGCCAGCAGCGTAGATGTTCGAGCGCACACAGCTAACTATGGCTACACCTTC.

The chain couples TRBV30 to TRBJ1-1; TRBD1 matches 7 bases. The germline V gene has CDR1 GTSNPN and CDR2 SVGIG (reference sequence). The length of the CDR3 is 18 residues. V was clipped by 1 base and J by 1 base; unmatched bases: 15. CDR3 DNA: TGTGCCTGGAGTGGAGGATTCTTGAACAGGGGTCAGAACACTGAAGCTTTCTTT. Its translation: CAWSGGFLNRGQNTEAFF. The complete variable domain, with remaining parts taken from reference TRBV30 and TRBJ1-1, reads SQTIHQWPATLVQPVGSPLSLECTVEGTSNPNLYWYRQAAGRGLQLLFYSVGIGQISSEVPQNLSASRPQDRQFILSSKKLLLSDSGFYLCAWSGGFLNRGQNTEAFFGQGTRLTVV.

The chain recombines TRBV7-9 with TRBJ2-2; D unresolved. The CDR3 length is 14 residues. Looked up from germline, CDR1 is SEHNR and CDR2 is FQNEAQ (reference sequence). The V and J ends lost 4 bases and 0 bases respectively, with 6 bases between them. In nucleotides, the CDR3 is TGTGCCAGCAGCTCAACTACGAACACCGGGGAGCTGTTTTTT. Amino acids: CASSSTTNTGELFF.

Only a few counts were recorded for this clone. This CDR3 reads CASSVGGSSNQPQHF. CDR3 DNA sequence: TGTGCCAGCAGCGTAGGGGGGAGTAGCAATCAGCCCCAGCATTTT. The chain couples TRBV9 to TRBJ1-5, with D perhaps TRBD1 (5 bases). The CDR3 is made up of 15 amino acids. Trimming left V 0 bases short and J 0 bases short, with 7 bases between. Germline CDR1 and CDR2: SGDLS and YYNGEE.

This clone was detected only a few times. The rearrangement joins TRBV27 to TRBJ2-1; D possibly corresponds to TRBD2 (5 bases). Deletions cut 7 bases from V and 0 bases from J, with 13 bases between. Germline V lookup: CDR1 MNHEY, CDR2 SMNVEV (reference sequence). This CDR3 contains 15 residues. CDR3 sequence reads: CASKWRASSYNEQFF. As DNA, the CDR3 is TGTGCCAGCAAATGGCGGGCCAGCTCCTACAATGAGCAGTTCTTC.

The V and J genes are TRBV4-2 and TRBJ1-2; D may be TRBD1 (5 bases). CDR3 length: 15 residues. Germline CDR1 is LGHNA and CDR2 is YNFKEQ. Deletions cut 2 bases from V and 4 bases from J, with 14 bases between. The DNA of the CDR3 is TGTGCCAGCAGCCAATCAGTAGGGGCGACCTATGGCTACACCTTC. It encodes CASSQSVGATYGYTF.

V gene TRBV10-1 combines with J gene TRBJ2-5; TRBD2 agrees at 8 bases. Germline lookup yields CDR1 WNHNN and CDR2 SYGVQD (reference sequence). The V gene end was trimmed by 3 bases and the J gene end by 4 bases; junction bases not matched to a gene: 4. This CDR3 spans 14 amino acids. CDR3 sequence (DNA): TGCGCCAGCAGTGACGCCGGGAGGGGAGAGACCCAGTACTTC. Its translation is CASSDAGRGETQYF.

The rearrangement uses TRBV19 and TRBJ1-4, with TRBD1 matching 7 bases. This CDR3 region has 15 residues. Per germline, CDR1 LNHDA and CDR2 SQIVND (reference sequence). The V and J ends lost 5 bases and 6 bases, in that order; junction bases with no gene match: 9. The CDR3 loop reads CASSPPGGVYEKLFF. The DNA for the CDR3 is TGTGCCAGTAGTCCCCCAGGGGGGGTGTATGAAAAACTGTTTTTT.

A few counts support this clone. V usage is TRBV18 and J usage is TRBJ2-2; 7 bases match TRBD2. The CDR3 loop spans 18 amino acids. Trimming removed 3 bases from V and 2 bases from J; junction bases left unmatched: 12. Germline V gene sequence: CDR1 KGHSH, CDR2 LQKENI. The CDR3 here is CASSPFISLADNTGELFF. DNA for the CDR3: TGTGCCAGCTCACCTTTTATATCCCTAGCGGATAACACCGGGGAGCTGTTTTTT.

The chain has TRBV5-1 and TRBJ1-5; no clear D gene. V was cut by 5 bases and J by 4 bases, with 13 bases left in between. The CDR3 contains 14 residues. Germline V gene lookup returns CDR1 SGHRS and CDR2 YFSETQ. The CDR3 DNA reads as TGCGCCAGCAGGGCGGGTCCTATGAATCAGCCCCAGCATTTT. It codes for CASRAGPMNQPQHF. The whole variable domain, filled in from reference TRBV5-1 and TRBJ1-5, reads KAGVTQTPRYLIKTRGQQVTLSCSPISGHRSVSWYQQTPGQGLQFLFEYFSETQRNKGNFPGRFSGRQFSNSRSEMNVSTLELGDSALYLCASRAGPMNQPQHFGDGTRLSIL.

The chain is built from TRBV29-1 and TRBJ2-1; no firm D call. Germline CDR1 SQVTM, CDR2 ANQGSEA. The CDR3 sequence is 12 residues long. The V end was cut by 3 bases, the J end by 6 bases, with 9 bases between. The CDR3 nucleotides read TGCAGCGTTGAGCTATCCCCCAATGAGCAGTTCTTC. Translation: CSVELSPNEQFF.

This chain links TRBV5-4 with TRBJ1-6; 8 nucleotides align to TRBD1. Germline loops: CDR1 SGHNT, CDR2 YYREEE (reference sequence). The length of the CDR3 is 14 residues. The junction had 6 bases not matched to a gene; V was cut back by 4 bases and J by 9 bases. CDR3 bases: TGTGCCAGCAGCAGGACAGGGAGCAGTTCACCCCTCCACTTT. It translates to CASSRTGSSSPLHF.

This clone was detected only a few times. This chain joins TRBV4-2 and TRBJ1-2; D not resolved. The ends were cut back, 0 bases at V and 7 bases at J, with 12 bases in the middle. Germline lookup yields CDR1 LGHNA and CDR2 YNFKEQ. CDR3 length: 14 amino acids. The CDR3 nucleotides are TGTGCCAGCAGCCAAGATCTTCGGGGATCTGGCTACACCTTC. Protein product: CASSQDLRGSGYTF.

This chain joins TRBV5-1 and TRBJ2-7; D unclear. The ends were cut back, 5 bases at V and 1 base at J, with 16 bases in the middle. The CDR3 covers 15 residues. The V gene's germline CDR1 is SGHRS and CDR2 YFSETQ. CDR3 residues: CASSSGSKVSYEQYF. Here the CDR3 DNA reads TGCGCCAGCAGTTCGGGCAGTAAAGTTTCCTACGAGCAGTACTTC.

This clone has more than one count but fewer than ten. The genes are TRBV5-1 and TRBJ1-2, with D possibly matching TRBD1 (5 bases). The V end lost 1 base, the J end lost 0 bases, and 10 bases lay between the germline ends. Germline CDR1 reads SGHRS; CDR2 reads YFSETQ. The CDR3 length is 15 residues. This CDR3 reads CASSLRGRPNYGYTF. The CDR3 bases are TGCGCCAGCAGCTTGAGGGGCAGACCTAACTATGGCTACACCTTC.

This chain links TRBV4-1 with TRBJ2-7; unclear D gene. Per germline, CDR1 MGHRA and CDR2 YSYEKL. The CDR3 contains 15 residues. The V end was cut by 1 base, the J end by 4 bases, with 14 bases between. CDR3 sequence (DNA): TGCGCCAGCAGCCAAGTGGTGGGCAGGCCGTACGAGCAGTACTTC. Its translation is CASSQVVGRPYEQYF.

This chain joins TRBV9 and TRBJ2-7; a weak D match, TRBD1 (7 bases). V lost 0 bases and J lost 3, with 16 bases in between. From germline, CDR1 is SGDLS and CDR2 YYNGEE. CDR3 length: 16 residues. CDR3 in amino acids: CASSVGGGGTVYEQYF. CDR3 nucleotide sequence: TGTGCCAGCAGCGTAGGAGGAGGGGGGACAGTCTACGAGCAGTACTTC.

The V gene is TRBV27, the J gene TRBJ1-1; 12 nucleotides align to TRBD1. Germline V lookup: CDR1 MNHEY, CDR2 SMNVEV (reference sequence). The CDR3 totals 13 residues. Unmatched junction bases numbered 1, after V lost 1 base and J lost 10 bases. The CDR3 nucleotides read TGTGCCAGCAGTTTATGGGACAGGGGGCGAGCTTTCTTT. It translates to CASSLWDRGRAFF.

This clone has just a few counts. This chain connects TRBV19 to TRBJ1-6; TRBD1 matches at 7 bases. Losses at the gene ends were 5 bases for V and 8 bases for J; bases not matched to a gene: 9. CDR1 and CDR2 from the germline V gene are LNHDA and SQIVND (reference sequence). The CDR3 extends over 15 amino acids. The CDR3 is CASSAQGERHSPLHF. The CDR3 coding sequence is TGTGCCAGTAGTGCCCAGGGGGAGAGGCATTCACCCCTCCACTTT.

The genes are TRBV7-6 and TRBJ2-1; 7 bases line up with TRBD2. Trimming cost V 5 bases and J 0 bases; bases outside gene matches: 4. CDR1 is SGHVS and CDR2 is FNYEAQ in the germline V gene. The CDR3 spans 15 residues. Here the CDR3 reads CASSRGRGSYNEQFF. DNA of the CDR3: TGTGCCAGCAGCCGAGGGAGGGGCTCCTACAATGAGCAGTTCTTC.

The CDR3 here is CASMVRQGDEKLFF. In nucleotides, the CDR3 is TGTGCCAGCATGGTGCGACAGGGGGATGAAAAACTGTTTTTT. The chain links TRBV6-5 to TRBJ1-4; 9 bases line up with TRBD1. Germline trimming cut 7 bases from V and 6 bases from J; bases unmatched to any gene: 6. Per the germline V gene, CDR1 is MNHEY and CDR2 is SVGAGI. This CDR3 region has 14 residues.

This rearrangement joins TRBV3-1 (or the pseudogene TRBV3-2) to TRBJ2-5; the D call may be TRBD1 or TRBD2 (5 bases each). Germline CDR1 reads LGHDT; CDR2 reads YNNKEL (reference sequence). The V end lost 1 base, the J end lost 1 base, and 16 bases lay between the germline ends. This CDR3 is built from 17 residues. The CDR3 sequence: CASSQGGLGVVQETQYF. In nucleotides, the CDR3 is TGTGCCAGCAGCCAAGGGGGCCTGGGGGTCGTCCAAGAGACCCAGTACTTC.

In DNA form, the CDR3 reads TGCAGCGTTGAAAGCGGGGGGGCCAGGGGAGAGACCCAGTACTTC. Encoded protein: CSVESGGARGETQYF. The chain links TRBV29-1 to TRBJ2-5; TRBD2 matches at 10 bases. CDR3 length: 15 amino acids. In germline, CDR1 is SQVTM, CDR2 ANQGSEA. After removal of 2 bases from V and 4 bases from J, the junction contained 7 bases not matched to a gene. The full variable domain, in which reference TRBV29-1 and TRBJ2-5 provide the parts outside the CDR3, is SAVISQKPSRDICQRGTSLTIQCQVDSQVTMMFWYRQQPGQSLTLIATANQGSEATYESGFVIDKFPISRPNLTFSTLTVSNMSPEDSSIYLCSVESGGARGETQYFGPGTRLLVL.